This T cell receptor beta chain came from a study of blood T cells in healthy people across ages. As for the study in general: The template switching approach captured approximately one barcoded beta molecule for every two T cells. Findings of the study overall: Among long-lived donors, naive CD4+ cells were more numerous and diversity higher than in aged donors. Age showed a roughly linear inverse relationship with TCR beta diversity per million T cells.

Using a J-beta primer mix together with a sample-barcoded 5' primer, a second PCR was run for roughly 7 to 11 cycles. Every sample gave at least 2.5 million paired-end reads containing CDR3. TCRdb reprocessed the 5' RACE reads via MiXCR and lists one record per CDR3 protein. The profile covers approximately 820,000 distinct CDR3 sequences, with around two fifths appearing a single time and about 19% taken by the ten largest. V gave up 6 bases and J gave up 6 bases, with 12 bases separating them. The CDR3 consists of 13 residues. Regarding this clonotype: What it recognizes is unknown.

The receptor comes from a man aged 60-69 years in good health. The rearrangement uses TRBV12-3 or TRBV12-4 and TRBJ2-1; D not certain. Specimen: blood. The CDR3, as DNA: TGTGCCAGCAGGGAATCCATGACCAATGAGCAGTTCTTC. It yields the protein CASRESMTNEQFF.